This entry lists 17 T cell receptor beta chains sequenced from one sample in a study of blood T cell repertoires in COVID-19. Here immunoSEQ multiplex PCR was the method, and the copy in TCRdb shows in-frame clones only, minus some. The sample contains 300,000 to 450,000 clones, 70% to 90% of which appear only once. The sequenced sample was PBMCs or T cells enriched from blood (not recorded which). The source of these receptors is a man in his forties or fifties in a cohort exposed to, infected with or recovered from COVID-19 (not recorded which).

The chain combines TRBV5-1 with TRBJ1-1; D is ambiguous. Germline V gene lookup returns CDR1 SGHRS and CDR2 YFSETQ. V lost 1 base to trimming and J lost 1 base, with 8 bases between them. This CDR3 comprises 14 residues. The CDR3 sequence: CASSLLAGNTEAFF. In nucleotides, the CDR3 is TGCGCCAGCAGCTTGTTGGCAGGGAACACTGAAGCTTTCTTT.

This chain uses TRBV10-3 with TRBJ2-7, with D possibly matching TRBD1 (6 bases). CDR3 length: 11 residues. Per germline, CDR1 ENHRY and CDR2 SYGVKD. V lost 5 bases, J lost 6 bases, and 8 bases lay in between. CDR3 nucleotide sequence: TGTGCCATCAGTACAGGGACCGAGCAGTACTTC. Translated: CAISTGTEQYF.

This clone was detected a few times. This chain connects TRBV5-1 to TRBJ2-1, with TRBD2 matching 11 bases. The CDR3 loop spans 16 amino acids. In germline, CDR1 is SGHRS, CDR2 YFSETQ. V shed 0 bases and J 6 bases; nucleotides not matched to a gene: 5. CDR3: CASSLEGTSGGNEQFF. The CDR3 bases are TGCGCCAGCAGCTTGGAGGGGACTAGCGGAGGCAATGAGCAGTTCTTC.

J is TRBJ2-1 and V is TRBV5-4, with a tentative D call TRBD2 (5 bases). Trimming took off 4 bases at V and 7 bases at J, with 15 bases between the two ends. This CDR3 spans 14 amino acids. Per the germline V gene, CDR1 is SGHNT and CDR2 is YYREEE (reference sequence). CDR3 residues: CASSPDWFGNEQFF. The CDR3 coding sequence is TGTGCCAGCAGCCCGGACTGGTTTGGGAATGAGCAGTTCTTC. The entire variable domain, with the rest obtained from reference TRBV5-4 and TRBJ2-1, is as follows: ETGVTQSPTHLIKTRGQQVTLRCSSQSGHNTVSWYQQALGQGPQFIFQYYREEENGRGNFPPRFSGLQFPNYSSELNVNALELDDSALYLCASSPDWFGNEQFFGPGTRLTVL.

This clone was seen once. This rearrangement joins TRBV2 to TRBJ1-4, with no clear D. Trimming removed 6 bases from V and 3 bases from J, with 11 bases in between. Germline-derived CDR1 and CDR2 are SNHLY and FYNNEI. The CDR3 runs 14 residues. CDR3 residues: CASRAHGSNEKLFF. CDR3 sequence (DNA): TGTGCCAGCAGGGCACATGGTTCTAATGAAAAACTGTTTTTT. The complete variable domain, with remaining parts taken from reference TRBV2 and TRBJ1-4, reads EPEVTQTPSHQVTQMGQEVILRCVPISNHLYFYWYRQILGQKVEFLVSFYNNEISEKSEIFDDQFSVERPDGSNFTLKIRSTKLEDSAMYFCASRAHGSNEKLFFGSGTQLSVL.

The rearrangement links TRBV7-9 to TRBJ2-3; 11 bases match TRBD2. The trim removed 2 bases at V and 8 bases at J, leaving 9 bases unmatched. Per the germline V gene, CDR1 is SEHNR and CDR2 is FQNEAQ (reference sequence). There are 16 residues in the CDR3. CDR3 in DNA: TGTGCCAGCAGCTTAAGTAGCGGGAGGGCGGTGGGTACGCAGTATTTT. Its translation is CASSLSSGRAVGTQYF.

The chain carries TRBV28 and TRBJ2-7; 8 nucleotides agree with TRBD2. The CDR3 runs 19 residues. J was trimmed by 3 bases and V by 6 bases; bases with no gene match: 22. Germline V gene data show CDR1 as MDHEN and CDR2 as SYDVKM. The CDR3 sequence: CASSHIIRGGGATHYEQYF. The CDR3 bases are TGTGCCAGCAGCCACATAATACGGGGGGGCGGGGCAACGCACTACGAGCAGTACTTC.

The sample holds one count of this clone. The rearrangement links TRBV18 to TRBJ1-6; D call uncertain. The germline V and J ends were trimmed by 4 bases and 3 bases, with 10 bases remaining between them. The V gene's germline CDR1 is KGHSH and CDR2 LQKENI. This CDR3 comprises 15 residues. Here the CDR3 reads CASSRTGYYNSPLHF. The CDR3 DNA is TGTGCCAGCTCACGGACGGGATACTATAATTCACCCCTCCACTTT.

The chain combines TRBV27 with TRBJ1-2, with a weak D call TRBD1 (6 bases). Germline V CDR1 and CDR2: MNHEY, SMNVEV (reference sequence). The CDR3 runs to 13 residues. V was clipped by 6 bases and J by 8 bases, with 16 bases between them. This CDR3 reads CASRAAPQGGYTF. In DNA form, the CDR3 reads TGTGCCAGCAGGGCAGCCCCCCAGGGGGGCTACACCTTC.

V is TRBV10-3 and J is TRBJ1-5, with D maybe TRBD1 (5 bases). This CDR3 has 16 amino acids. V was clipped by 3 bases and J by 7 bases, with 19 bases between them. CDR1 is ENHRY, CDR2 SYGVKD, per germline. The CDR3 sequence: CAISESLGQGSQPQHF. CDR3 in DNA: TGTGCCATCAGTGAAAGTCTTGGGCAGGGAAGCCAGCCCCAGCATTTT.

This clone was recorded only once. This chain uses TRBV9 with TRBJ2-7, with a tentative D call TRBD2 (6 bases). The V gene lost 0 bases and the J gene lost 3 bases, with 10 bases spanning the gap. The CDR3 extends over 14 amino acids. CDR1 and CDR2 (germline): SGDLS, YYNGEE. CDR3 DNA sequence: TGTGCCAGCAGCGTAGGTAATAGCGGCTACGAGCAGTACTTC. This codes for CASSVGNSGYEQYF.

The chain carries TRBV20-1 and TRBJ1-1; no clear D. Germline CDR1 and CDR2: DFQATT and SNEGSKA (reference sequence). The CDR3 covers 11 residues. V gave up 8 bases and J gave up 4 bases, with 11 bases separating them. CDR3 loop: CSPRRITEAFF. The CDR3 nucleotides read TGCAGTCCCAGAAGAATCACTGAAGCTTTCTTT.

This clone has only one observation. The gene calls are TRBV19 and TRBJ2-3; D possibly corresponds to TRBD2 (5 bases). V lost 1 base to trimming and J lost 4 bases, with 9 bases between them. Germline assignment: CDR1 LNHDA and CDR2 SQIVND (reference sequence). This CDR3 spans 14 amino acids. The chain's CDR3 is CASSIGLAADTQYF. CDR3 DNA: TGTGCCAGTAGTATAGGCCTAGCCGCAGATACGCAGTATTTT.

The chain carries TRBV4-1 and TRBJ1-5, with a possible D match to TRBD1 (6 bases). CDR1 MGHRA and CDR2 YSYEKL come from the germline V gene. Trimming stripped 4 bases from V and 2 bases from J, with 12 bases between. The CDR3 is made up of 15 amino acids. Here the CDR3 reads CASSLGQSGNQPQHF. Written as DNA, the CDR3 is TGCGCCAGCAGCCTAGGACAGTCGGGCAATCAGCCCCAGCATTTT.

This clone was seen only a few times. The chain employs TRBV2 and TRBJ2-1, with D hard to call. Trimming stripped 7 bases from V and 6 bases from J, with 10 bases between. This CDR3 comprises 12 residues. CDR1 is SNHLY, CDR2 FYNNEI, per germline. The CDR3 here is CASNSMSNEQFF. CDR3 DNA sequence: TGTGCCAGCAACTCGATGAGCAATGAGCAGTTCTTC.

The V call is TRBV10-1, the J call TRBJ2-7; tentative D call: TRBD1 (5 bases). Germline CDR1 WNHNN, CDR2 SYGVQD (reference sequence). V lost 2 bases to trimming and J lost 7 bases, with 9 bases between them. This CDR3 has 12 residues. The CDR3 is CASSEPGREQYF. As DNA, the CDR3 is TGCGCCAGCAGTGAGCCAGGGCGGGAGCAGTACTTC.

The chain combines TRBV5-4 with TRBJ2-5; D may be TRBD1 (5 bases). This CDR3 spans 14 amino acids. Trimming pared 0 bases from V and 3 bases from J, leaving 9 bases between. The germline CDR1 and CDR2 sequences are SGHNT and YYREEE (reference sequence). The CDR3 DNA follows: TGTGCCAGCAGCTTGGGTGTCAGGGAAGAGACCCAGTACTTC. It is translated as CASSLGVREETQYF.